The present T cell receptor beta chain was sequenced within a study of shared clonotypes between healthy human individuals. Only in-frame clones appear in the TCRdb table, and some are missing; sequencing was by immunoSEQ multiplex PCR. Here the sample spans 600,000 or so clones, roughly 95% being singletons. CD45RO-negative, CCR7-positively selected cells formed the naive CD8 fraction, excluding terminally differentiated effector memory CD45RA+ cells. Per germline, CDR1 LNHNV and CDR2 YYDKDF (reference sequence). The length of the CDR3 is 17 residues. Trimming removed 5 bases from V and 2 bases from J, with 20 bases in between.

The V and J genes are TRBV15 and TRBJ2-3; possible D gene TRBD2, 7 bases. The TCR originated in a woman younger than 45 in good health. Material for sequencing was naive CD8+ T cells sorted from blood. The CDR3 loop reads CATSEKREGGPTDTQYF. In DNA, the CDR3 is TGTGCCACCAGCGAGAAGAGGGAGGGGGGGCCCACAGATACGCAGTATTTT.